This T cell receptor beta chain was captured by sequencing in a study of T-cell reconstitution after alpha-beta-depleted transplantation in children. Notes on the study in general: There were some patients whose high TCRbeta diversity at day 60 came from surviving recipient T cells and thymic progenitors. T-cell counts and diversity at one year post-transplant came mainly from newly produced T cells. Two months or so post-transplant, alpha-beta T cells reportedly derived from several hundred expanded graft clones.

This clonotype has more than one count but fewer than ten. Its target is not known. The library targeted TCRbeta and was prepared with unique molecular identifiers. In TCRdb, the PCR reads were re-called with MiXCR into one record per CDR3 protein. The data show about 110,000 distinct CDR3 sequences, about 6.5% seen once. Germline V CDR1 and CDR2: DFQATT, SNEGSKA (reference sequence). V was shortened by 3 bases and J by 7 bases, with 16 bases between the two germline ends. The CDR3 is 14 amino acids. The V and J genes are TRBV20-1 and TRBJ2-1, with TRBD2 as a possible D gene (6 bases). Material: PBMCs, mostly from graft donor cells, obtained 360 days after TCRalphabeta/CD19-depleted stem cell transplant. The clonotype was recovered from a male patient between 2 and 15 years old who had a stem cell transplant for acute lymphoblastic leukemia, so the T cells may come from the graft donor. CDR3 in amino acids: CSARDWREKNEQFF. In DNA form, the CDR3 reads TGCAGTGCTAGGGACTGGCGGGAAAAGAATGAGCAGTTCTTC.